Each of the 29 T cell receptor beta chains below was sequenced from the same sample in a study of T cells in Graves' hyperthyroidism and ophthalmopathy. The investigators amplified TCR beta CDR3 regions from RNA transcripts. When the TCR CDR3 underwent first-round RT-PCR, the HTBI primer set was used. In TCRdb, the multiplex PCR reads were re-called with MiXCR into one record per CDR3 protein. The data hold around 690,000 distinct CDR3 sequences, with roughly 17% observed a single time. Sequenced input: blood. Receptors originate from a man aged 45-65 years with Graves' hyperthyroidism.

There are many counts of this clonotype. This chain joins TRBV10-3 and TRBJ1-3; 9 nucleotides match TRBD1. Trimming at V came to 6 bases and at J to 6 bases, leaving 9 bases not matched to a gene. The germline V gene has CDR1 ENHRY and CDR2 SYGVKD. The CDR3 runs to 15 residues. CDR3 coding DNA: TGTGCCATCAGCAACCGGGACAGGGTGACAAACACCATATATTTT. It encodes CAISNRDRVTNTIYF.

The chain has TRBV29-1 and TRBJ2-7; maybe TRBD1 (5 bases). Germline assignment: CDR1 SQVTM and CDR2 ANQGSEA. The CDR3 consists of 13 residues. V lost 3 bases to trimming and J lost 9 bases, with 18 bases between them. The CDR3 reads CSVDQGTTNGQYF. CDR3 coding DNA: TGCAGCGTTGATCAGGGAACGACCAACGGGCAGTACTTC.

The genes are TRBV11-2 and TRBJ2-7; D is possibly TRBD2 (6 bases). There are 11 residues in the CDR3. V lost 5 bases to trimming and J lost 7 bases, with 9 bases between them. CDR1 is SGHAT, CDR2 FQNNGV, per germline. This CDR3 is CASSTAGEQYF. CDR3 in DNA: TGTGCCAGCAGCACTGCGGGGGAGCAGTACTTC.

This clonotype was picked up many times. The rearrangement uses TRBV11-2 and TRBJ2-7; TRBD1 is a possible D gene (6 bases). CDR1 is SGHAT, CDR2 FQNNGV, per germline. Trimming took off 4 bases at V and 5 bases at J, with 9 bases between the two ends. The CDR3 has 12 residues. CDR3 nucleotide sequence: TGTGCCAGCAGCTCACAGGGAAACGAGCAGTACTTC. Amino acid sequence: CASSSQGNEQYF.

This clonotype was observed a few times. V and J are TRBV4-3 and TRBJ1-4; no reliable D call. Deletions cut 3 bases from V and 8 bases from J, with 19 bases between. The CDR3 is made up of 16 amino acids. Germline CDR1 LGHNA, CDR2 YSLEER. CDR3 nucleotide sequence: TGCGCCAGCAGCCAGACATCGGTGGGGATAGGGGAAAAACTGTTTTTT. Translation gives CASSQTSVGIGEKLFF.

This clonotype was counted many times. The chain joins TRBV7-2 to TRBJ1-5; the match to TRBD1 covers 7 bases. This CDR3 is built from 16 residues. V lost 3 bases and J lost 0; bases outside the gene matches: 5. The germline CDR1 and CDR2 sequences are SGHTA and FQGNSA. CDR3 loop: CASSFLTGSSNQPQHF. The DNA of the CDR3 is TGTGCCAGCAGCTTTCTGACAGGGTCTAGCAATCAGCCCCAGCATTTT. Full variable domain (missing parts from reference TRBV7-2 and TRBJ1-5): GAGVSQSPSNKVTEKGKDVELRCDPISGHTALYWYRQSLGQGLEFLIYFQGNSAPDKSGLPSDRFSAERTGGSVSTLTIQRTQQEDSAVYLCASSFLTGSSNQPQHFGDGTRLSIL.

At least ten counts were recorded for this clonotype. The V gene is TRBV7-6, the J gene TRBJ1-3, with D uncertain. This CDR3 spans 14 amino acids. Trimming left V 5 bases short and J 1 base short, with 9 bases between. The V gene's germline CDR1 is SGHVS and CDR2 FNYEAQ. The CDR3 reads CASSITRSGNTIYF. CDR3 nucleotides: TGTGCCAGCAGCATCACCCGGTCTGGAAACACCATATATTTT.

This clonotype was detected only a few times. V gene TRBV28 combines with J gene TRBJ1-4; D is unresolved. The CDR3 has 14 amino acids. Between the trimmed V and J ends, which lost 5 bases and 0 bases, there was a span of 7 bases. Looked up from germline, CDR1 is MDHEN and CDR2 is SYDVKM. The CDR3 bases are TGTGCCAGCAGTCCCCAGGCAACTAATGAAAAACTGTTTTTT. Amino acid sequence: CASSPQATNEKLFF.

This clonotype was recorded many times. V usage is TRBV7-3 and J usage is TRBJ2-1, with D possibly matching TRBD1 (5 bases). There are 12 residues in the CDR3. Germline-derived CDR1 and CDR2 are SGHTA and FQGTGA. Trimming took 4 bases from V and 5 from J, leaving 6 bases between them. CDR3 amino acids: CASSSTDNEQFF. CDR3 sequence (DNA): TGTGCCAGCAGCTCGACAGACAATGAGCAGTTCTTC.

The V and J genes are TRBV19 and TRBJ2-7; 9 bases agree with TRBD1. Germline V gene lookup returns CDR1 LNHDA and CDR2 SQIVND (reference sequence). After removal of 7 bases from V and 6 bases from J, the junction contained 13 bases not matched to a gene. The CDR3 has 15 amino acids. CDR3 DNA sequence: TGTGCCAGTACCCCTCGGGGGACAGGGACCCGCGAGCAGTACTTC. This gives the protein CASTPRGTGTREQYF.

This sequence joins TRBV12-3 or TRBV12-4 and TRBJ1-3, with D uncertain. V gave up 5 bases and J gave up 6 bases, with 17 bases separating them. The CDR3 consists of 15 residues. The CDR3 DNA sequence: TGTGCCAGCAGTCTTGGACCCGGACCGGAAAACACCATATATTTT. Translation gives CASSLGPGPENTIYF.

This clonotype was recorded at least ten times. The chain employs TRBV20-1 and TRBJ1-6; a possible D gene is TRBD1 (5 bases). V shed 1 base and J shed 7 bases, with 8 bases lying between them. Looked up from germline, CDR1 is DFQATT and CDR2 is SNEGSKA (reference sequence). The CDR3 is 13 amino acids. For the CDR3, the DNA is TGCAGTGCTAGAGTACAGGAGAATTCACCCCTCCACTTT. Amino acid sequence: CSARVQENSPLHF.

This clonotype appeared a few times. J is TRBJ1-2 and V is TRBV10-2; D is possibly TRBD1 (6 bases). The CDR3 extends over 12 amino acids. Germline V gene data show CDR1 as WSHSY and CDR2 as SAAADI. V was pared by 8 bases and J by 13 bases, with 20 bases between. DNA of the CDR3: TGCGCCAGCGCTGGCTTGGGGGGCAGGGGCACCTTC. Translated: CASAGLGGRGTF.

This clonotype was counted only a few times. V usage is TRBV19 and J usage is TRBJ1-5; 7 nucleotides line up with TRBD1. The CDR3 runs to 15 residues. Per the germline V gene, CDR1 is LNHDA and CDR2 is SQIVND (reference sequence). Germline trimming cut 4 bases from V and 4 bases from J; bases unmatched to any gene: 7. The CDR3 nucleotides are TGTGCCAGTAGTAGACCCAGACAGGGAAATCAGCCCCAGCATTTT. The encoded protein is CASSRPRQGNQPQHF.

This chain links TRBV19 with TRBJ2-1, with TRBD1 as a possible D gene (5 bases). The CDR3 spans 15 residues. Trimming took off 7 bases at V and 8 bases at J, with 21 bases between the two ends. The germline gives CDR1 LNHDA, CDR2 SQIVND (reference sequence). The CDR3 loop is CASTKDSTVTYEQFF. CDR3 nucleotide sequence: TGTGCCAGTACTAAAGACAGTACAGTCACCTATGAGCAGTTCTTC.

The chain is built from TRBV2 and TRBJ1-5; 7 bases are shared with TRBD1. Germline CDR1 SNHLY, CDR2 FYNNEI. CDR3 length: 14 amino acids. With V trimmed by 1 base and J by 7 bases, 4 bases remained unmatched. The CDR3 DNA reads as TGTGCCAGCAGTGAAGACAGGGGATACCAGCCCCAGCATTTT. It encodes CASSEDRGYQPQHF.

This clonotype occurred many times. This chain connects TRBV2 to TRBJ1-2; a possible D gene is TRBD1 (6 bases). CDR1 is SNHLY, CDR2 FYNNEI, per germline. With 8 bases removed from V and 1 base from J, the gap between germline ends came to 17 bases. The CDR3 is 15 residues long. The chain's CDR3 is CASSAGQTFNYGYTF. The CDR3 DNA sequence: TGTGCCAGCTCCGCTGGACAGACCTTTAACTATGGCTACACCTTC.

CDR3 nucleotides: TGTGCCAGCAGCTCGACAGGGCCCAAAGGGGAGACCCAGTACTTC. Protein product: CASSSTGPKGETQYF. The chain is built from TRBV6-1 and TRBJ2-5; 7 nucleotides match TRBD1. This CDR3 is 15 amino acids long. CDR1 is MNHNS, CDR2 SASEGT, per germline. V was pared by 6 bases and J by 5 bases, with 12 bases of the junction left unmatched.

This chain connects TRBV20-1 to TRBJ2-3; the D is unclear. The V end lost 1 base, the J end lost 0 bases, and 11 bases lay between the germline ends. Germline-derived CDR1 and CDR2 are DFQATT and SNEGSKA (reference sequence). This CDR3 has 15 amino acids. The CDR3 reads CSARVSGSSTDTQYF. The CDR3 nucleotides are TGCAGTGCTAGAGTATCCGGATCTAGCACAGATACGCAGTATTTT.

This clonotype was seen a handful of times. The V call is TRBV6-1, the J call TRBJ2-3; 8 bases agree with TRBD1. The CDR3 runs 14 residues. Losses at the gene ends were 6 bases for V and 10 bases for J; bases not matched to a gene: 12. CDR1 MNHNS and CDR2 SASEGT come from the germline V gene. CDR3 sequence: CASRRQGPGDPQYF. In nucleotides, the CDR3 is TGTGCCAGCAGAAGACAGGGGCCGGGGGATCCGCAGTATTTT.

In this sample, this clonotype turned up a few times. V and J are TRBV5-1 and TRBJ1-5; no clear D. CDR1 SGHRS and CDR2 YFSETQ come from the germline V gene. The V end was cut by 0 bases, the J end by 6 bases, with 13 bases between. This CDR3 is 15 amino acids long. The chain's CDR3 is CASSLGPETGQPQHF. The CDR3 DNA sequence: TGCGCCAGCAGCTTGGGTCCCGAAACCGGTCAGCCCCAGCATTTT.

This chain connects TRBV3-1 to TRBJ1-2, with 8 positions matching TRBD1. J was trimmed by 0 bases and V by 4 bases; bases with no gene match: 16. This CDR3 comprises 19 residues. CDR1 is LGHDT, CDR2 YNNKEL, per germline (reference sequence). CDR3 loop: CASSPHIWTGTHSNYGYTF. The DNA of the CDR3 is TGTGCCAGCAGCCCTCACATCTGGACAGGGACCCATTCTAACTATGGCTACACCTTC.

This clonotype was recorded many times. An end of the junction does not agree with germline; a read error may underlie this. This chain uses TRBV7-7 with TRBJ2-5; D is perhaps TRBD2 (6 bases). Germline assignment: CDR1 SSHAT and CDR2 FNYEAQ (reference sequence). The length of the CDR3 is 15 residues. This CDR3 is CASSLGGNRQETQYF. For the CDR3, the DNA is TGTGCTAGCAGCTTAGGCGGGAATAGGCAAGAGACCCAGTACTTC.

In this sample, this clonotype turned up many times. The chain combines TRBV25-1 with TRBJ1-1; no clear D. This CDR3 is built from 13 residues. Germline V gene sequence: CDR1 MGHDK, CDR2 SYGVNS. V shed 2 bases and J shed 5 bases, with 9 bases lying between them. CDR3 amino acids: CASSEGGRTEAFF. DNA of the CDR3: TGTGCCAGCAGTGAAGGAGGGAGGACTGAAGCTTTCTTT.

This clonotype has a count of ten or more. The genes are TRBV9 and TRBJ2-2; the match to TRBD2 covers 14 bases. CDR3 length: 20 residues. Germline V gene lookup returns CDR1 SGDLS and CDR2 YYNGEE. The V gene end was trimmed by 0 bases and the J gene end by 1 base; junction bases not matched to a gene: 8. Here the CDR3 reads CASSVAGGLAGAMNTGELFF. The CDR3 DNA follows: TGTGCCAGCAGCGTAGCTGGGGGACTAGCGGGAGCCATGAACACCGGGGAGCTGTTTTTT.

This clonotype was detected ten times or more. The chain joins TRBV27 to TRBJ1-6; 7 bases line up with TRBD1. The CDR3 spans 14 residues. With 5 bases clipped from V and 10 bases from J, the junction kept 8 bases outside the gene matches. From germline, CDR1 is MNHEY and CDR2 SMNVEV (reference sequence). The CDR3 sequence: CASSPWTGGSPLHF. CDR3 in DNA: TGTGCCAGCAGTCCTTGGACAGGAGGATCACCCCTCCACTTT.

This clonotype was seen at least ten times. This chain uses TRBV12-3 or TRBV12-4 with TRBJ1-5; 7 bases align to TRBD1. The CDR3 runs 14 residues. V dropped 5 bases and J dropped 4; count of bases not matched to a gene: 5. This CDR3 is CASSQGVRNQPQHF. In DNA form, the CDR3 reads TGTGCCAGCAGTCAGGGGGTGCGGAATCAGCCCCAGCATTTT.

This clonotype has at least ten counts. The V call is TRBV7-2, the J call TRBJ2-2; 8 bases map to TRBD2. Trimming at V came to 5 bases and at J to 6 bases, leaving 8 bases not matched to a gene. The germline V gene encodes CDR1 SGHTA and CDR2 FQGNSA. The CDR3 has 15 amino acids. This chain's CDR3 is CASSPAGTRPGELFF. CDR3 DNA: TGTGCCAGCAGCCCAGCCGGGACTAGGCCCGGGGAGCTGTTTTTT.

The table lists this clonotype with many counts. The chain is built from TRBV7-3 and TRBJ2-1; TRBD2 agrees at 10 bases. There are 16 residues in the CDR3. V was clipped by 4 bases and J by 8 bases; unmatched bases: 11. Germline values: CDR1 SGHTA, CDR2 FQGTGA. CDR3 region: CASSYGTSDGGDEQFF. DNA of the CDR3: TGTGCCAGCAGCTACGGGACTAGCGATGGGGGCGATGAGCAGTTCTTC. Full variable domain (missing parts from reference TRBV7-3 and TRBJ2-1): GAGVSQTPSNKVTEKGKYVELRCDPISGHTALYWYRQSLGQGPEFLIYFQGTGAADDSGLPNDRFFAVRPEGSVSTLKIQRTERGDSAVYLCASSYGTSDGGDEQFFGPGTRLTVL.